This is a list of T cell receptor beta chains from one sample in a study of vaccination and CD4 T cells after COVID-19. Antigens for these TCRs are unknown. In TCRdb, the PCR reads were re-called with MiXCR into one record per CDR3 protein. The sample contains 10,000 to 15,000 distinct CDR3 sequences, 75% to 85% of which appear only once. The sample was CD4+ T cells from blood, cultured in vitro. These receptors were collected from a human donor who had recovered from COVID-19. CDR3s include the opening cysteine and the closing phenylalanine or tryptophan. The D gene is left open where the match is weak. The listing skips clone size in some rows; elsewhere it reads once, few, many or a size class.

J: TRBJ1-2
D: TRBD1
size: -
V: TRBV28
CDR3: CASSLGGQVSYGYTF
DNA: TGTGCCAGCAGTTTAGGGGGACAGGTAAGCTATGGCTACACCTTC

J: TRBJ1-2
D: TRBD1
size: -
V: TRBV11-2
CDR3: CASSSRLLRDRSFNYGYTF
DNA: TGTGCCAGCAGCTCAAGGCTCTTACGGGACAGATCCTTTAACTATGGCTACACCTTC

J: TRBJ1-2
D: TRBD1
size: -
V: TRBV27
CDR3: CASSFQGASYGYTF
DNA: TGTGCCAGCAGTTTTCAGGGGGCGAGCTATGGCTACACCTTC

J: TRBJ1-5
D: TRBD1
size: -
V: TRBV28
CDR3: CASSFADRESQPQHF
DNA: TGTGCCAGCAGCTTCGCAGACAGGGAAAGTCAGCCCCAGCATTTT

J: TRBJ1-3
D: -
size: -
V: TRBV28
CDR3: CASSTPVEGAGNTIYF
DNA: TGTGCCAGCAGTACACCGGTGGAGGGTGCTGGAAACACCATATATTTT

J: TRBJ2-2
D: TRBD2
size: once
V: TRBV7-9
CDR3: CASTLEAASGRRAGELFF
DNA: TGTGCCAGCACCCTCGAAGCCGCTAGCGGGAGAAGGGCCGGGGAGCTGTTTTTT

J: TRBJ1-5
D: -
size: -
V: TRBV7-2
CDR3: CASSLDPRNQPQHF
DNA: TGTGCCAGCAGCTTAGATCCCCGCAATCAGCCCCAGCATTTT

J: TRBJ1-5
D: -
size: few
V: TRBV20-1
CDR3: CSAKRAWGRQPQHF
DNA: TGCAGTGCAAAGAGGGCGTGGGGCCGTCAGCCCCAGCATTTT

J: TRBJ2-7
D: TRBD1
size: few
V: TRBV2
CDR3: CASSRQGAHEQYF
DNA: TGTGCCAGCAGTAGACAGGGGGCCCACGAGCAGTACTTC

J: TRBJ2-4
D: -
size: -
V: TRBV7-2
CDR3: CASSIEGAPAKNIQYF
DNA: TGTGCCAGCAGCATCGAAGGTGCCCCTGCCAAAAACATTCAGTACTTC

J: TRBJ1-5
D: TRBD1
size: once
V: TRBV20-1
CDR3: CSASLGQGVVWQPQHF
DNA: TGCAGTGCTAGCCTTGGACAGGGAGTGGTTTGGCAGCCCCAGCATTTT

J: TRBJ2-3
D: TRBD2
size: -
V: TRBV5-1
CDR3: CASSLVSSGSDTQYF
DNA: TGCGCCAGCAGCTTGGTGTCTAGCGGGTCAGATACGCAGTATTTT

J: TRBJ1-5
D: TRBD1
size: few
V: TRBV27
CDR3: CASSLRAGGRPQHF
DNA: TGTGCCAGCAGTTTAAGGGCAGGGGGCCGGCCCCAGCATTTT

J: TRBJ2-5
D: -
size: -
V: TRBV10-1
CDR3: CASSSPPETQYF
DNA: TGCGCCAGCTCTAGCCCTCCAGAGACCCAGTACTTC

J: TRBJ2-2
D: TRBD1
size: -
V: TRBV9
CDR3: CASRADRGATGELFF
DNA: TGTGCCAGCAGGGCAGACAGGGGGGCCACCGGGGAGCTGTTTTTT

J: TRBJ1-1
D: -
size: few
V: TRBV6-1
CDR3: CASSPQGSEAFF
DNA: TGTGCCAGCAGTCCACAGGGCTCTGAAGCTTTCTTT

J: TRBJ2-3
D: -
size: few
V: TRBV7-2
CDR3: CASSLVSSTDTQYF
DNA: TGTGCCAGCAGCTTAGTTTCTAGCACAGATACGCAGTATTTT

J: TRBJ2-7
D: TRBD1
size: -
V: TRBV20-1
CDR3: CSAPRGRSSYEQYF
DNA: TGCAGTGCTCCAAGGGGGCGGAGCTCCTACGAGCAGTACTTC

J: TRBJ2-5
D: -
size: -
V: TRBV7-9
CDR3: CASSRAGGQETQYF
DNA: TGTGCCAGCAGCAGAGCGGGCGGGCAAGAGACCCAGTACTTC

J: TRBJ1-2
D: -
size: -
V: TRBV28
CDR3: CASSTTNPYGYTF
DNA: TGTGCCAGCAGTACGACAAACCCCTATGGCTACACCTTC

J: TRBJ1-1
D: -
size: few
V: TRBV7-2
CDR3: CASSLDPRMGTEAFF
DNA: TGTGCCAGCAGCTTAGATCCGAGGATGGGCACTGAAGCTTTCTTT

J: TRBJ1-2
D: -
size: once
V: TRBV27
CDR3: CASSLNTNYGYTF
DNA: TGTGCCAGCAGTCTCAACACAAACTATGGCTACACCTTC

J: TRBJ2-7
D: TRBD2
size: -
V: TRBV28
CDR3: CASSLAAGGTYEQYF
DNA: TGTGCCAGCAGTTTGGCAGCGGGGGGGACCTACGAGCAGTACTTC

J: TRBJ2-7
D: -
size: -
V: TRBV11-2
CDR3: CASSYSYLYEQYF
DNA: TGTGCCAGCAGCTATAGCTATCTCTACGAGCAGTACTTC

J: TRBJ2-3
D: TRBD2
size: -
V: TRBV19
CDR3: CASNYRTSGNTDTQYF
DNA: TGTGCCAGTAACTACCGGACTAGCGGGAACACAGATACGCAGTATTTT

J: TRBJ2-3
D: -
size: -
V: TRBV6-5
CDR3: CASSLTYSTDTQYF
DNA: TGTGCCAGCAGTTTGACTTATAGCACAGATACGCAGTATTTT

J: TRBJ2-7
D: TRBD2
size: -
V: TRBV7-2
CDR3: CASSLGTSFYEQYF
DNA: TGTGCCAGCAGCTTGGGGACTAGCTTCTACGAGCAGTACTTC

J: TRBJ1-1
D: -
size: -
V: TRBV7-2
CDR3: CASSLGYVKGNTEAFF
DNA: TGTGCCAGCAGCTTAGGATATGTCAAGGGAAACACTGAAGCTTTCTTT

J: TRBJ1-1
D: -
size: -
V: TRBV19
CDR3: CASSPPFRHTEAFF
DNA: TGTGCCAGTAGCCCGCCCTTCCGGCACACTGAAGCTTTCTTT

J: TRBJ1-5
D: -
size: few
V: TRBV6-1
CDR3: CASSTANQPQHF
DNA: TGTGCCAGCAGCACCGCTAATCAGCCCCAGCATTTT

J: TRBJ1-1
D: TRBD1
size: -
V: TRBV7-9
CDR3: CASSPLWTGLLNTEAFF
DNA: TGTGCCAGCAGCCCTCTCTGGACAGGGTTATTGAACACTGAAGCTTTCTTT

J: TRBJ1-5
D: -
size: -
V: TRBV20-1
CDR3: CSVLFGHNNQPQHF
DNA: TGCAGTGTCCTCTTTGGGCACAACAATCAGCCCCAGCATTTT

J: TRBJ1-5
D: -
size: -
V: TRBV27
CDR3: CASSRSNQPQHF
DNA: TGTGCCAGCAGCCGTAGTAATCAGCCCCAGCATTTT

J: TRBJ1-5
D: -
size: few
V: TRBV20-1
CDR3: CSARGTFDQPQHF
DNA: TGCAGTGCTAGGGGAACTTTCGATCAGCCCCAGCATTTT

J: TRBJ2-5
D: -
size: -
V: TRBV28
CDR3: CASSTTFQETQYF
DNA: TGTGCCAGCAGTACGACATTCCAAGAGACCCAGTACTTC

J: TRBJ2-7
D: -
size: -
V: TRBV28
CDR3: CASSLIGTGVGYEQYF
DNA: TGTGCCAGCAGTTTAATTGGGACGGGTGTGGGGTACGAGCAGTACTTC

J: TRBJ1-3
D: -
size: -
V: TRBV6-1
CDR3: CASTGWESGNTIYF
DNA: TGTGCCAGCACGGGGTGGGAATCCGGAAACACCATATATTTT

J: TRBJ1-2
D: TRBD1
size: few
V: TRBV6-1
CDR3: CASSLSRTGRNGYTF
DNA: TGTGCCAGCAGCCTTTCTCGGACAGGGAGGAATGGCTACACCTTC

J: TRBJ1-5
D: -
size: -
V: TRBV6-1
CDR3: CASRNQGGDQPQHF
DNA: TGTGCCAGCAGAAACCAGGGAGGGGATCAGCCCCAGCATTTT

J: TRBJ1-2
D: -
size: -
V: TRBV28
CDR3: CASSSAVGYGYTF
DNA: TGTGCCAGCAGTTCAGCAGTAGGGTATGGCTACACCTTC

J: TRBJ2-1
D: -
size: -
V: TRBV24-1
CDR3: CATRIGAGEQFF
DNA: TGTGCCACCCGGATCGGGGCGGGGGAGCAGTTCTTC

J: TRBJ2-7
D: TRBD2
size: -
V: TRBV7-9
CDR3: CASSLLAGVGEQYF
DNA: TGTGCCAGCAGCTTGCTAGCGGGAGTAGGGGAGCAGTACTTC

J: TRBJ2-5
D: -
size: -
V: TRBV27
CDR3: CASSPSWGETQYF
DNA: TGTGCCAGCAGTCCCTCCTGGGGGGAGACCCAGTACTTC

J: TRBJ1-1
D: -
size: -
V: TRBV6-1
CDR3: CASSHTELRGEAFF
DNA: TGTGCCAGCAGTCATACAGAACTCCGGGGTGAAGCTTTCTTT

J: TRBJ1-5
D: -
size: -
V: TRBV6-1
CDR3: CASSLNQPQHF
DNA: TGTGCCAGCAGCCTAAATCAGCCCCAGCATTTT

J: TRBJ2-7
D: TRBD1
size: few
V: TRBV27
CDR3: CATYRQGTGRAEQYF
DNA: TGTGCCACCTATCGACAGGGAACAGGTAGAGCCGAGCAGTACTTC

J: TRBJ1-3
D: TRBD1
size: -
V: TRBV15
CDR3: CATTPGSGGGNTIYF
DNA: TGTGCCACCACTCCGGGGTCAGGGGGAGGAAACACCATATATTTT

J: TRBJ2-5
D: TRBD2
size: -
V: TRBV11-1
CDR3: CASSTGLGETQYF
DNA: TGTGCCAGCAGCACCGGACTAGGAGAGACCCAGTACTTC

J: TRBJ1-5
D: -
size: few
V: TRBV6-2/TRBV6-3
CDR3: CASSPLAWVYSNQPQHF
DNA: TGTGCCAGCAGTCCGTTAGCCTGGGTCTATAGCAATCAGCCCCAGCATTTT

J: TRBJ1-2
D: TRBD1
size: -
V: TRBV20-1
CDR3: CSARLEGGGGYTF
DNA: TGCAGTGCTAGACTCGAAGGGGGCGGGGGCTACACCTTC